This TCR beta chain was documented in a study of T cells in Graves' hyperthyroidism and ophthalmopathy. Overall study context: Upon initial diagnosis and before any treatment, peripheral blood was collected.

Only a few counts were recorded for this clonotype. Authors of the study amplified TCR beta CDR3 regions from RNA transcripts. During a first-round RT-PCR of the TCR CDR3, the HTBI primer set was used. TCRdb analysed the multiplex PCR reads with MiXCR anew, one entry per CDR3 protein. The sample has 530,000 or so distinct CDR3 sequences, 24% seen once; the top ten hold about 11%. Trimming cost V 10 bases and J 1 base, with 13 bases left between them. CDR3 length equals 13 residues. The source is a woman between 25 and 40 years old with Graves' ophthalmopathy. The source material was blood. The chain carries TRBV12-3 or TRBV12-4 and TRBJ1-1; D gene unclear. CDR3 nucleotide sequence: TGTGCCACCACGGACTCAGAGAACACTGAAGCTTTCTTT. This encodes CATTDSENTEAFF.